The entry below describes one TCR beta chain. As yet, its antigen is unknown. This sample was taken from a study of blood T cells in healthy people across ages. General study results and limits: The unsorted PBMCs prevented any conclusive comparison of naive versus antigen-experienced cells.

Using a J-beta primer mix together with a sample-barcoded 5' primer, a second PCR was run for about 6 to 11 cycles. The yield of each sample was at least 2.5 million CDR3-containing paired-end reads. TCRdb re-analysed the 5' RACE reads in MiXCR, keeping a single row per CDR3 protein. The table shows hundreds of thousands of distinct CDR3 sequences, with around 54% occurring only once. V lost 8 bases and J lost 1, with 6 bases in between. The length of the CDR3 is 12 residues. The sample comprised blood. The V gene is TRBV12-3 or TRBV12-4, the J gene TRBJ2-1, with D perhaps assigned TRBD1 or TRBD2 (5 bases each). The sequence came from a man aged 60 to 69 in good health. The CDR3 DNA reads as TGTGCCAGCGGGGGTTCCTACAATGAGCAGTTCTTC. This codes for CASGGSYNEQFF.